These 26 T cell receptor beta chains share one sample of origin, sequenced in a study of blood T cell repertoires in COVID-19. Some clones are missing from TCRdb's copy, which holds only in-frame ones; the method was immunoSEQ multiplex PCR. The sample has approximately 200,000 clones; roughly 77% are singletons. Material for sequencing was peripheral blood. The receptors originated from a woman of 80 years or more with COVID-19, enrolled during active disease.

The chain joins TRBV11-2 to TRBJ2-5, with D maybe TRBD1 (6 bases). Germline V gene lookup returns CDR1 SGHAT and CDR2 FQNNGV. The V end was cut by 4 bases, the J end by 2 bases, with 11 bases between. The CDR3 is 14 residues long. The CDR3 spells CASSYEGQQETQYF. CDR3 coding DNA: TGTGCCAGCAGCTACGAAGGACAGCAAGAGACCCAGTACTTC.

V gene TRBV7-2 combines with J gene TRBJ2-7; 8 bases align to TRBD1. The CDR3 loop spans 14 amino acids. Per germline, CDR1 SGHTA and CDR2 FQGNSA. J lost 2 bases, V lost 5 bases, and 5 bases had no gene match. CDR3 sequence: CASSTWTGPYEQYF. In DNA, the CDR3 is TGTGCCAGCAGCACGTGGACAGGGCCCTACGAGCAGTACTTC.

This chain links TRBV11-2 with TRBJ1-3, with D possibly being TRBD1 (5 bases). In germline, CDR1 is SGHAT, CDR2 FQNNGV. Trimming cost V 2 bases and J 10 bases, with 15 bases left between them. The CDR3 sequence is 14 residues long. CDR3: CASSLSRGGKTIYF. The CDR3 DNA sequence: TGTGCCAGCAGCTTAAGTCGGGGGGGGAAGACCATATATTTT.

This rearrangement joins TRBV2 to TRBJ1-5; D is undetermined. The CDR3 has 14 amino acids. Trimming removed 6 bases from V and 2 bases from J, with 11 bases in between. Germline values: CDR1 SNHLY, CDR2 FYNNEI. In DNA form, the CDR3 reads TGTGCCAGCAGGGGTGGACTGGGCAATCAGCCCCAGCATTTT. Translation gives CASRGGLGNQPQHF.

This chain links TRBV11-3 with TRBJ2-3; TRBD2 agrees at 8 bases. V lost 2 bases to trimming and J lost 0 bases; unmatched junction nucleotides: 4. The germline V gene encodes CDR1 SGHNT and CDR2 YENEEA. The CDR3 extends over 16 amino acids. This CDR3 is CASSLRAGVSTDTQYF. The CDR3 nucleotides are TGTGCCAGCAGCTTAAGAGCGGGGGTTAGCACAGATACGCAGTATTTT.

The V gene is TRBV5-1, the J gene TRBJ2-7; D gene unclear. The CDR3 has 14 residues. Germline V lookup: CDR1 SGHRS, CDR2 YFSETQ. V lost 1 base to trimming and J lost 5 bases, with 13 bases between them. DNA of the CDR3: TGCGCCAGCAGCTTGCGAGGAATGGCCGACGAGCAGTACTTC. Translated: CASSLRGMADEQYF. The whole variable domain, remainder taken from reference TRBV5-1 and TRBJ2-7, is KAGVTQTPRYLIKTRGQQVTLSCSPISGHRSVSWYQQTPGQGLQFLFEYFSETQRNKGNFPGRFSGRQFSNSRSEMNVSTLELGDSALYLCASSLRGMADEQYFGPGTRLTVT.

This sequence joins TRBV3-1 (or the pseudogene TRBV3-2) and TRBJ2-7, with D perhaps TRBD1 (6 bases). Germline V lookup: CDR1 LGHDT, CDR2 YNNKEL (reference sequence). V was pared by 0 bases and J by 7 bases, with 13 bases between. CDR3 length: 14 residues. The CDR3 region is CASSQDLQGEEQYF. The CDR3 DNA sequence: TGTGCCAGCAGCCAAGATCTACAGGGTGAGGAGCAGTACTTC.

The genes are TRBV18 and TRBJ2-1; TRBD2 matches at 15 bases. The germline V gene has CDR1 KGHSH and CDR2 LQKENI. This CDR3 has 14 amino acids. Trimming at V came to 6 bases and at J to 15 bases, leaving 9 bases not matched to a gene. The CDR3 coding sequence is TGTGCCAGCTCGACCGGGACTAGCGGGGGGCTATTGTTCTTC. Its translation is CASSTGTSGGLLFF.

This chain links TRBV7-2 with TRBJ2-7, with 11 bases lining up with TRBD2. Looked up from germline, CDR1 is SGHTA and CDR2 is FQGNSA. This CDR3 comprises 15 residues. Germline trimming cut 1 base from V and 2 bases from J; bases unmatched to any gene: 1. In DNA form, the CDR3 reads TGTGCCAGCAGCTTAGTAGCGGGGGGGCCCTACGAGCAGTACTTC. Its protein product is CASSLVAGGPYEQYF.

The CDR3 here is CASSPGTGHTGELFF. In DNA form, the CDR3 reads TGTGCCAGCAGTCCCGGGACAGGACACACCGGGGAGCTGTTTTTT. The chain uses TRBV7-6 and TRBJ2-2; 8 positions match TRBD1. V dropped 6 bases and J dropped 3; count of bases not matched to a gene: 6. In germline, CDR1 is SGHVS, CDR2 FNYEAQ. This CDR3 spans 15 amino acids. Together with reference TRBV7-6 and TRBJ2-2, the CDR3 gives the full variable domain: GAGVSQSPRYKVTKRGQDVALRCDPISGHVSLYWYRQALGQGPEFLTYFNYEAQQDKSGLPNDRFSAERPEGSISTLTIQRTEQRDSAMYRCASSPGTGHTGELFFGEGSRLTVL.

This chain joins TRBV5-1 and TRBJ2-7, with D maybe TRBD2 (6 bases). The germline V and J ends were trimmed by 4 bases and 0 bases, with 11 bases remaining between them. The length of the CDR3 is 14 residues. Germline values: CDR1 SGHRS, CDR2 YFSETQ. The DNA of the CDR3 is TGCGCCAGCAGCCGGGACTTCGCCTCCTACGAGCAGTACTTC. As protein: CASSRDFASYEQYF.

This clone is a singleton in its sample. The CDR3 nucleotides are TGTGCCAGCAGCCCGACGAGCGGTAGTACCCAGTACTTC. Encoded protein: CASSPTSGSTQYF. This chain joins TRBV5-4 and TRBJ2-5, with D tentatively TRBD2 (5 bases). The V gene lost 4 bases and the J gene lost 8 bases, with 15 bases spanning the gap. The germline CDR1 and CDR2 sequences are SGHNT and YYREEE (reference sequence). This CDR3 contains 13 residues.

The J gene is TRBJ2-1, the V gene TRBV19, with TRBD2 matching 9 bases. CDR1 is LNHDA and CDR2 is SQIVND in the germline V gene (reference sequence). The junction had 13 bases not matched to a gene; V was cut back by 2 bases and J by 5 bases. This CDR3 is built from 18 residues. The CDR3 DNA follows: TGTGCCAGTAGTATAAACCTACTCCCCGGGACTAGCAACAATGAGCAGTTCTTC. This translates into CASSINLLPGTSNNEQFF.

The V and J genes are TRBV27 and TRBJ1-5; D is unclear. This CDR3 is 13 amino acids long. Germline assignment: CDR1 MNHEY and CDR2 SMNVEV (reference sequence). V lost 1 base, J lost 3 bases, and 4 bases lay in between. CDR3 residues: CASSLYINQPQHF. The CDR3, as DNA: TGTGCCAGCAGTTTATATATCAATCAGCCCCAGCATTTT.

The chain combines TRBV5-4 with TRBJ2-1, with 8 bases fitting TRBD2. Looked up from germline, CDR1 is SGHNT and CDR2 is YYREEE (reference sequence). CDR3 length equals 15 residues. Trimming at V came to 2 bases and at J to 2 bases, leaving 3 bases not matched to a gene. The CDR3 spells CASSLAGATYNEQFF. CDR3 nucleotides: TGTGCCAGCAGCTTAGCGGGAGCAACCTACAATGAGCAGTTCTTC.

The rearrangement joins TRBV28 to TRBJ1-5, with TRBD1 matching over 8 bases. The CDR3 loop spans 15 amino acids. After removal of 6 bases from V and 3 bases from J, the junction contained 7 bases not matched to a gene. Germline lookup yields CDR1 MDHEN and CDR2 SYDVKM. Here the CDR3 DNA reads TGTGCCAGCAGGCACGACAGGGGCCCCAATCAGCCCCAGCATTTT. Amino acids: CASRHDRGPNQPQHF.

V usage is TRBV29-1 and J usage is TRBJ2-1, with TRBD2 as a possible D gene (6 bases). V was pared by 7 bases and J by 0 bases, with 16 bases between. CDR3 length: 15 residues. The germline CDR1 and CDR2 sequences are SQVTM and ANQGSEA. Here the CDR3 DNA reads TGCAGCGCCCGGGGGACGTCCTACTCCTACAATGAGCAGTTCTTC. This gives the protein CSARGTSYSYNEQFF.

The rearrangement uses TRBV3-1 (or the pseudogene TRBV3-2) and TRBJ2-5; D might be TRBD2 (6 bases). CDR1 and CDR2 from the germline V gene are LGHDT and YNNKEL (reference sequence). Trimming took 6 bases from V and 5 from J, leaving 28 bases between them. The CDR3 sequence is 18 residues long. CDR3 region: CASSRTPGAQGGGETQYF. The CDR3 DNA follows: TGTGCCAGCAGTCGTACCCCCGGCGCGCAGGGAGGAGGGGAGACCCAGTACTTC.

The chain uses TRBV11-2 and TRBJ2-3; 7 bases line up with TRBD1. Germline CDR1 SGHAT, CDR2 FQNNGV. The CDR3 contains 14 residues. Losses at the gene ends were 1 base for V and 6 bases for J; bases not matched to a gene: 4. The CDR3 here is CASSLVGGGDTQYF. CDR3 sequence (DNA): TGTGCCAGCAGCTTAGTAGGGGGCGGGGATACGCAGTATTTT.

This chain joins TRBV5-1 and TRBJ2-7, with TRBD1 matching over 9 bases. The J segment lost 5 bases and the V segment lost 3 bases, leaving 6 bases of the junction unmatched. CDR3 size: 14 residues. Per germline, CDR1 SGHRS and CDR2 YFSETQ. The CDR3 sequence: CASSSGTGTNEQYF. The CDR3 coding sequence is TGCGCCAGCAGCTCAGGGACAGGGACTAACGAGCAGTACTTC.

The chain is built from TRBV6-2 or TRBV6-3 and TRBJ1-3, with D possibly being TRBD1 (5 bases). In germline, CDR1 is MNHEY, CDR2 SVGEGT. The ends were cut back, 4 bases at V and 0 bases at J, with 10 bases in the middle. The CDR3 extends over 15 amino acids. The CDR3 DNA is TGTGCCAGCAGTTCTGGGGACTTCTCTGGAAACACCATATATTTT. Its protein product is CASSSGDFSGNTIYF.

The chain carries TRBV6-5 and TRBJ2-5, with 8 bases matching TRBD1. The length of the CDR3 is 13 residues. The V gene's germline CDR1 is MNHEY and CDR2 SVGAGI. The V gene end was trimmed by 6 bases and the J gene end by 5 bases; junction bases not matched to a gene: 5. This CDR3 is CASRRQGWETQYF. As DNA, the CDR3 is TGTGCCAGCAGAAGACAGGGGTGGGAGACCCAGTACTTC.

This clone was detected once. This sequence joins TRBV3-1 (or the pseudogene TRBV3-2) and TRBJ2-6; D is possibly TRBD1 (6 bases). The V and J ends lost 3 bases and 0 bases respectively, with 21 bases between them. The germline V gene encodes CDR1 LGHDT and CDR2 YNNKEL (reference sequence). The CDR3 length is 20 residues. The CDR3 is CASSQNGGAGAASGANVLTF. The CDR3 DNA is TGTGCCAGCAGCCAGAATGGGGGTGCAGGGGCCGCCTCTGGGGCCAACGTCCTGACTTTC.

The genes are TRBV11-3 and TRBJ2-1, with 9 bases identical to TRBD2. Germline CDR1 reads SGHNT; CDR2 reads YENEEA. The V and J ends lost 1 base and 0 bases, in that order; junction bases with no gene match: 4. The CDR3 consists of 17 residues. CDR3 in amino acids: CASSLGAGGSSYNEQFF. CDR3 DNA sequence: TGTGCCAGCAGCTTAGGTGCGGGGGGGAGCTCCTACAATGAGCAGTTCTTC.

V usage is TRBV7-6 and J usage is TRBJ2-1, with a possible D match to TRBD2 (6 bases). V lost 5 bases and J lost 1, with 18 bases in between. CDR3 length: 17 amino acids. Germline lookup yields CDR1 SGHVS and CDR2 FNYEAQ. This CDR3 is CASSPRAPGGSYNEQFF. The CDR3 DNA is TGTGCCAGCAGCCCCCGGGCACCCGGGGGATCCTACAATGAGCAGTTCTTC.

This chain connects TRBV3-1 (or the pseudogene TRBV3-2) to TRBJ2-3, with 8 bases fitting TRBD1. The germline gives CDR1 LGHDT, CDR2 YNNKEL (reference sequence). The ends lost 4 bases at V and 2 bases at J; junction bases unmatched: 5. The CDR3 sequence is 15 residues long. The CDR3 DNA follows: TGTGCCAGCAGCCCTAAGGGACAGGCCACAGATACGCAGTATTTT. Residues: CASSPKGQATDTQYF.